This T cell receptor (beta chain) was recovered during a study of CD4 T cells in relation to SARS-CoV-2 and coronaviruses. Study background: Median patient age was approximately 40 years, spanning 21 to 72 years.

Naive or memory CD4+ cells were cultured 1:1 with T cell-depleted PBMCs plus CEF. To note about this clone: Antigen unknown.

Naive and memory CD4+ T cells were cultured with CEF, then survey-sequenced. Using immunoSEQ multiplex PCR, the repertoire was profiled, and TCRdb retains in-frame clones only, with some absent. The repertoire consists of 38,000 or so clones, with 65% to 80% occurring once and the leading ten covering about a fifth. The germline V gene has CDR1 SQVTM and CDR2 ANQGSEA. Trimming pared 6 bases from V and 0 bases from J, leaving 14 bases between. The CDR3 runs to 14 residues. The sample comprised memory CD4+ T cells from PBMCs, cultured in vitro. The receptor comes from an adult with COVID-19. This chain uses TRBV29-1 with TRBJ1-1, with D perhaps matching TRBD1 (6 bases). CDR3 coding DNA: TGCAGCGTCACAGGGACGGGGATGAACACTGAAGCTTTCTTT. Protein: CSVTGTGMNTEAFF.